This TCR beta chain was retrieved from a study of regulatory T cells in long-lasting Graves disease. CDR3 length: 14 amino acids. V lost 8 bases, J lost 3 bases, and 13 bases lay in between. CDR1 is MDHEN and CDR2 is SYDVKM in the germline V gene. As regards this clonotype: Antigen specificity is unknown.

Study-wide points: Newly diagnosed patients shared around 910 public clonotypes; persistent patients shared approximately 2,900.

Arm-PCR of CDR3 regions with iRepertoire HTBI primers generated TCR beta libraries. TCRdb ran MiXCR on the multiplex PCR reads and lists one entry per CDR3 protein. This table has roughly 420,000 distinct CDR3 sequences, less than 15% appearing once. Time point here: newly diagnosed GD, antithyroid drugs for less than 3 months. PBMC RNA served as the TCR library source. The same sample was also used in a study of T cells in Graves' hyperthyroidism and ophthalmopathy. From that second work: Hyperthyroidism of Graves' type that showed no ophthalmopathy progression within 18 months was stable. Patients were excluded because of uncontrolled infection, other autoimmune disease, pregnancy or lactation.

Sequenced here: peripheral blood mononuclear cells (PBMCs), sampled at new diagnosis, from a patient treated with antithyroid drugs. This TCR came from a woman aged 45-65 years with Graves disease. V and J are TRBV28 and TRBJ2-2; D might be TRBD2 (6 bases). CDR3: CASVTSQYTGELFF. CDR3 in DNA: TGTGCCAGCGTAACTAGCCAGTACACCGGGGAGCTGTTTTTT. Supplemented by reference TRBV28 and TRBJ2-2, the full variable domain reads DVKVTQSSRYLVKRTGEKVFLECVQDMDHENMFWYRQDPGLGLRLIYFSYDVKMKEKGDIPEGYSVSREKKERFSLILESASTNQTSMYLCASVTSQYTGELFFGEGSRLTVL.